This TCR beta chain appears in the sequencing data of a study of shared clonotypes between healthy human individuals. Points from the study as a whole: Sharing across four donors was highest in naive CD4 (approximately 5%) and lowest in memory CD8 (roughly 0.4%).

V was clipped by 6 bases and J by 3 bases, with 18 bases between them. Looked up from germline, CDR1 is SGHDT and CDR2 is YYEEEE. This CDR3 is 15 amino acids long. With respect to this clone: The antigen is undetermined.

Naive CD4+ cells were CD45RA-selected; the remaining cells were memory. Genomic DNA of each subset was evenly split across several immunoSEQ plates. Template for every sorted-subset replicate PCR totaled approximately 0.2 ug DNA, about 30,000 T cell genomes. Clones were read by immunoSEQ multiplex PCR, and TCRdb kept only the in-frame ones, dropping some. The sample carries 2.5 million or so clones, about 92% recorded once. The clonotype originates from a man aged 18 to 30 in good health. This chain joins TRBV5-6 and TRBJ1-2; D gene ambiguous. Sample: naive CD4+ T cells sorted from blood. Stated subset: CD45RA+ positively selected. DNA of the CDR3: TGTGCCAGCAAACCCCTCGGAGGGTCGGACTATGGCTACACCTTC. Translated: CASKPLGGSDYGYTF.